In this sample, the clone carrying this T cell receptor (beta chain) turned up many times. Its antigen is undetermined. One entry per CDR3 protein results from TCRdb running MiXCR on the 5' RACE reads. This table has some 500,000 distinct CDR3 sequences, 14% appearing once. This CDR3 region has 13 residues. The germline CDR1 and CDR2 sequences are SNHLY and FYNNEI. V dropped 10 bases and J dropped 7; count of bases not matched to a gene: 8. These data are taken from a study of identical twins. General study findings and limits: Fewer insertions were carried by abundant cord blood beta clonotypes, but none was seen in memory repertoires.

These data also featured in a second study, about yellow fever vaccine responses in identical twins.

The chain couples TRBV2 to TRBJ2-2, with TRBD2 identical over 8 bases. The sample was CD4+ T cells sorted from blood. The clonotype originates from a woman aged 18-29 years in good health. The CDR3 reads CATQRESDGELFF. CDR3 bases: TGTGCCACCCAGCGGGAGAGTGACGGGGAGCTGTTTTTT. Filled out from reference TRBV2 and TRBJ2-2, the complete variable domain reads EPEVTQTPSHQVTQMGQEVILRCVPISNHLYFYWYRQILGQKVEFLVSFYNNEISEKSEIFDDQFSVERPDGSNFTLKIRSTKLEDSAMYFCATQRESDGELFFGEGSRLTVL.